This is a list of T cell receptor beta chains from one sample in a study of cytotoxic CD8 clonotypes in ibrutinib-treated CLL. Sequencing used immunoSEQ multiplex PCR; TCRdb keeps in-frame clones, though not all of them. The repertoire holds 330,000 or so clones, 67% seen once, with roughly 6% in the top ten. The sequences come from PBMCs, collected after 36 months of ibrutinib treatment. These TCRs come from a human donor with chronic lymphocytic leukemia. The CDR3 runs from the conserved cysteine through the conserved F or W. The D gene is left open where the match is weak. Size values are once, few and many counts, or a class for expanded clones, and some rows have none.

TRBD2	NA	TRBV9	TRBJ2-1	CASSVSGTYNEQFF	TGTGCCAGCAGCGTAAGCGGGACCTACAATGAGCAGTTCTTC
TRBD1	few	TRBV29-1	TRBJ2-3	CSVGEGKQGAGDTQYF	TGCAGCGTTGGAGAAGGCAAACAGGGGGCTGGAGATACGCAGTATTTT
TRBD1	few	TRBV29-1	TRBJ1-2	CSAGRTGVGGYTF	TGCAGCGCAGGGCGGACAGGGGTGGGTGGCTACACCTTC
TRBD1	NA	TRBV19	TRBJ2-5	CASSIAETGGQETQYF	TGTGCCAGTAGTATAGCGGAGACAGGGGGCCAAGAGACCCAGTACTTC
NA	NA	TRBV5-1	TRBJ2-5	CASSLSIETQYF	TGCGCCAGCAGCCTCTCAATAGAGACCCAGTACTTC
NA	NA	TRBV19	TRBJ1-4	CASSAYHSNEKLFF	TGTGCCAGTAGTGCCTACCACAGTAATGAAAAACTGTTTTTT
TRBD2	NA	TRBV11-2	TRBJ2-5	CASSSWRVAGDEGETQYF	TGTGCCAGCAGCTCCTGGCGGGTAGCGGGAGACGAGGGGGAGACCCAGTACTTC
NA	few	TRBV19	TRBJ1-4	CASQGLFNEKLFF	TGTGCCAGCCAAGGACTGTTTAATGAAAAACTGTTTTTT
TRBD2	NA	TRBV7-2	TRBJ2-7	CASSSGLAGGYEQYF	TGTGCCAGCAGCAGCGGACTAGCGGGAGGCTACGAGCAGTACTTC
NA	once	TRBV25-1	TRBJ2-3	CATSADTQYF	TGTGCCACTAGTGCAGATACGCAGTATTTT
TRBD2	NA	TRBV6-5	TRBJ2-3	CASMLAGGQYTQYF	TGTGCCAGCATGCTAGCGGGGGGGCAATATACGCAGTATTTT
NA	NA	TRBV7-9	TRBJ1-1	CASSLVMGNTEAFF	TGTGCCAGCAGCTTAGTCATGGGGAACACTGAAGCTTTCTTT
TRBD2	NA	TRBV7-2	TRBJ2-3	CASSTRLAGVMQYF	TGTGCCAGCAGCACTAGACTAGCGGGAGTTATGCAGTATTTT
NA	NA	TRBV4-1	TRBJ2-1	CASSQARGYEQFF	TGCGCCAGCAGCCAAGCGAGGGGCTATGAGCAGTTCTTC
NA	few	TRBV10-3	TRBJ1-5	CATGGDQPQHF	TGTGCCACCGGCGGGGATCAGCCCCAGCATTTT
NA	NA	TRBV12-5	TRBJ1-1	CASRPGRGSTEAFF	TGTGCTAGTCGTCCAGGCCGTGGATCCACTGAAGCTTTCTTT
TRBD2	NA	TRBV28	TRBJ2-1	CASSSGVLAGGPKYEQFF	TGTGCCAGCAGTTCGGGGGTACTAGCGGGAGGGCCTAAGTATGAGCAGTTCTTC
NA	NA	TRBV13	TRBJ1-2	CASSLSGVYGYTF	TGTGCCAGCAGCCTTTCGGGGGTATATGGCTACACCTTC
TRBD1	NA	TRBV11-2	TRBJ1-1	CASSLDWNHRGRGNTEAFF	TGTGCCAGCAGCTTAGATTGGAATCACAGGGGGCGCGGGAACACTGAAGCTTTCTTT
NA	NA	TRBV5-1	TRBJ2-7	CASSLDSGTLSYEQYF	TGCGCCAGCAGCTTGGATTCCGGGACACTCTCCTACGAGCAGTACTTC
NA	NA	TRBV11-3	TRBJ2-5	CASSLGQGETQYF	TGTGCCAGCAGCTTAGGCCAGGGAGAGACCCAGTACTTC
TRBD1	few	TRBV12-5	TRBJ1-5	CASGPPGDRDVKGQPQHF	TGTGCTAGTGGTCCCCCGGGGGACAGGGATGTAAAGGGTCAGCCCCAGCATTTT
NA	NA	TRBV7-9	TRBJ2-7	CASSSPGRPYEQYF	TGTGCCAGCAGCTCACCGGGACGCCCTTACGAGCAGTACTTC
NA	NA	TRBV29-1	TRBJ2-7	CSVGWEHEQYF	TGCAGCGTTGGTTGGGAACACGAGCAGTACTTC
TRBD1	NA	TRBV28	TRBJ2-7	CASSLTGTGVEQYF	TGTGCCAGCAGTTTAACCGGGACAGGGGTCGAGCAGTACTTC
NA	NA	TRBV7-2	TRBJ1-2	CASSFNTGVFGYTF	TGTGCCAGCAGCTTTAACACAGGAGTTTTTGGCTACACCTTC
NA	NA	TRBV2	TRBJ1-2	CASSVGLNYGYTF	TGTGCCAGCAGTGTGGGTCTGAACTATGGCTACACCTTC
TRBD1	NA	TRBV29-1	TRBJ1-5	CSVRDSGQPQHF	TGCAGCGTGCGGGACAGCGGTCAGCCCCAGCATTTT
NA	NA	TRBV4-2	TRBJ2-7	CASSQDHRVYEQYF	TGTGCCAGCAGCCAAGACCACAGGGTATACGAGCAGTACTTC
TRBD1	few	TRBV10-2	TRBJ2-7	CASSGTGAYEQYF	TGCGCCAGCAGTGGGACAGGGGCCTACGAGCAGTACTTC
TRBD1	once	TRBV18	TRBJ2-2	CASSPRSGGNTGELFF	TGTGCCAGCTCACCACGTTCAGGGGGCAACACCGGGGAGCTGTTTTTT
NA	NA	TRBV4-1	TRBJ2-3	CASSQSRSTDTQYF	TGCGCCAGCAGCCAATCTAGGAGCACAGATACGCAGTATTTT
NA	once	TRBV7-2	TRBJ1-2	CASSFPQGIGYTF	TGTGCCAGCAGCTTCCCCCAGGGAATCGGCTACACCTTC
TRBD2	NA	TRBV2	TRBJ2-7	CASTPSGRLYEQYF	TGTGCCAGCACACCTAGCGGGAGGTTGTACGAGCAGTACTTC
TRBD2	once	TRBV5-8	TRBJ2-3	CASSSERDSQRGTDTQYF	TGTGCCAGCAGCTCAGAGCGGGACTCTCAGCGGGGCACAGATACGCAGTATTTT
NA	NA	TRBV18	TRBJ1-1	CASLSSGNMNTEAFF	TGTGCCAGCCTAAGTTCAGGGAACATGAACACTGAAGCTTTCTTT
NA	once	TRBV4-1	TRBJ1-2	CASSQGRGRLSGYTF	TGCGCCAGCAGCCAAGGTCGGGGACGGTTGTCGGGCTACACCTTC
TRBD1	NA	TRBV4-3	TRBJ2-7	CASSQEVFRDRGRDEQYF	TGCGCCAGCAGCCAAGAGGTTTTCCGGGACAGGGGACGGGACGAGCAGTACTTC
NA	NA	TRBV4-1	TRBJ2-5	CASSQDDPLGTQYF	TGCGCCAGCAGCCAAGATGACCCGTTGGGGACCCAGTACTTC
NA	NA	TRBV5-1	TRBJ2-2	CASSFIPRGQTWGNTGELFF	TGCGCCAGCAGCTTTATTCCCCGAGGACAGACCTGGGGGAACACCGGGGAGCTGTTTTTT
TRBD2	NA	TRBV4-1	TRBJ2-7	CASSQVGLAASYEQYF	TGCGCCAGCAGCCAAGTCGGACTAGCGGCCTCCTACGAGCAGTACTTC
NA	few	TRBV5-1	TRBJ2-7	CASSLVGPTYEQYF	TGCGCCAGCAGCTTGGTTGGGCCGACCTACGAGCAGTACTTC
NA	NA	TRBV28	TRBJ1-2	CASSSPSSKGQGGYTF	TGTGCCAGCAGTTCCCCTTCCAGTAAGGGGCAGGGCGGCTACACCTTC
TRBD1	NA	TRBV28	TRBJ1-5	CASSPQGQGNQPQHF	TGTGCCAGCAGTCCGCAAGGACAGGGGAATCAGCCCCAGCATTTT
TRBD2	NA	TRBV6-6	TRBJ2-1	CASSSAGTSGGDEQFF	TGTGCCAGCAGTTCCGCCGGGACTAGCGGGGGGGATGAGCAGTTCTTC
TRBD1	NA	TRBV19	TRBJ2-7	CASSIGTAGIEQYF	TGTGCCAGTAGCATCGGGACAGCCGGAATAGAGCAGTACTTC
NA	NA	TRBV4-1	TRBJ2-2	CASSQDIHRANTGELFF	TGCGCCAGCAGCCAAGATATTCACAGGGCGAACACCGGGGAGCTGTTTTTT
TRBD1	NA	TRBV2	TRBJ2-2	CASSKNRGTTGELFF	TGTGCCAGCAGTAAAAACAGGGGTACCACCGGGGAGCTGTTTTTT
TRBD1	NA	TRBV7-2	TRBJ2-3	CASSEDRASADTQYF	TGTGCCAGCAGCGAGGACAGGGCTTCTGCGGATACGCAGTATTTT
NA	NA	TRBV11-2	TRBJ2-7	CASSFTGSYEQYF	TGTGCCAGCAGCTTTACGGGCTCCTACGAGCAGTACTTC
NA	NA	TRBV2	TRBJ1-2	CASSDQDRRYGYTF	TGTGCCAGCAGTGATCAGGACCGCCGCTATGGCTACACCTTC
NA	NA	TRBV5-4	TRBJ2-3	CASSFKSLVGDTQYF	TGTGCCAGCAGCTTCAAGAGTCTAGTGGGAGATACGCAGTATTTT
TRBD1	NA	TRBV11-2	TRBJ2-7	CASSLDRGRSSYEQYF	TGTGCCAGCAGCTTAGACAGGGGGCGAAGCTCCTACGAGCAGTACTTC
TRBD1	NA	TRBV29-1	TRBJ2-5	CSVEDDRVQETQYF	TGCAGCGTTGAAGATGACAGGGTGCAAGAGACCCAGTACTTC
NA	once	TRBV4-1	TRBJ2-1	CASSQVLAAFNEQFF	TGCGCCAGCAGCCAAGTACTAGCTGCATTCAATGAGCAGTTCTTC
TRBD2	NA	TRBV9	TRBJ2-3	CASSDSGTGDTQYF	TGTGCCAGCAGCGATAGCGGGACCGGAGATACGCAGTATTTT
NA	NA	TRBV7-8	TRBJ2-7	CASSLLGRGYEQYF	TGTGCCAGCAGCTTATTAGGGAGGGGGTACGAGCAGTACTTC
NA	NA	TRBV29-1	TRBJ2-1	CSVWTVVEQFF	TGCAGCGTCTGGACGGTTGTGGAGCAGTTCTTC